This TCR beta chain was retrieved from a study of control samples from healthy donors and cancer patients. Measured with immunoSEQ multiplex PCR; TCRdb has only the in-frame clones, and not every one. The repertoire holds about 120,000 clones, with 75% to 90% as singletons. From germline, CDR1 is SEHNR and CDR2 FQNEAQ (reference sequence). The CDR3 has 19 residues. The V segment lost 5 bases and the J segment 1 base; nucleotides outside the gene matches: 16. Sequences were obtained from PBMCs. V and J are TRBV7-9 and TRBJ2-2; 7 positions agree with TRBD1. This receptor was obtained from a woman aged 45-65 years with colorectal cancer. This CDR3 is CASSQDNPGTELNTGELFF. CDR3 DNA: TGTGCCAGCAGCCAAGATAATCCCGGGACAGAATTGAACACCGGGGAGCTGTTTTTT.